This T cell receptor beta chain derives from a study of T cells after yellow fever vaccination. Losses at the gene ends were 0 bases for V and 2 bases for J; bases not matched to a gene: 8. Germline CDR1 is ENHRY and CDR2 is SYGVKD. This CDR3 has 17 amino acids. This clonotype has more than one count but fewer than ten. TCRdb passed the 5' RACE reads through MiXCR, listing each CDR3 protein once. The table shows some 240,000 distinct CDR3 sequences, with about 5.2% occurring only once. The chain carries TRBV10-3 and TRBJ2-5, with 8 nucleotides matching TRBD2. The input for sequencing was CD4+ T cells sorted from PBMCs, taken on the day of the yellow fever booster vaccination. This clonotype was obtained from a man aged 18 to 29 who received the YFV17D yellow fever vaccine. In nucleotides, the CDR3 is TGTGCCATCAGTGAGTCAGGGGGACTAGGGTTACAAGAGACCCAGTACTTC. This encodes CAISESGGLGLQETQYF.